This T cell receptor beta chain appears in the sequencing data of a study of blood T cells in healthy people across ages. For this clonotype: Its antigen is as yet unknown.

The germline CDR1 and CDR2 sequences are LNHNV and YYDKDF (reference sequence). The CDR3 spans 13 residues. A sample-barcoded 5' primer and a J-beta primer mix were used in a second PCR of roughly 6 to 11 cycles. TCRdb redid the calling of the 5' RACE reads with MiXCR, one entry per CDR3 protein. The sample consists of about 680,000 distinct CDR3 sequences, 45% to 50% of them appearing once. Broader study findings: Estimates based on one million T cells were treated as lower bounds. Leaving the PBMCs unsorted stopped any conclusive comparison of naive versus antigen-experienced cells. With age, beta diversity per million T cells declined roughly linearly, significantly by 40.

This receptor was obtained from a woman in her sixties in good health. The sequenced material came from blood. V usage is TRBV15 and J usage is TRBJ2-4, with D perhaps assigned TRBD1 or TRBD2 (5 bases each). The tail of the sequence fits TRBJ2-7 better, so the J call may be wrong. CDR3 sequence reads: CATSGTSTYEQYF. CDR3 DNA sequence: TGTGCCACCAGTGGGACGAGCACCTACGAGCAGTACTTC.